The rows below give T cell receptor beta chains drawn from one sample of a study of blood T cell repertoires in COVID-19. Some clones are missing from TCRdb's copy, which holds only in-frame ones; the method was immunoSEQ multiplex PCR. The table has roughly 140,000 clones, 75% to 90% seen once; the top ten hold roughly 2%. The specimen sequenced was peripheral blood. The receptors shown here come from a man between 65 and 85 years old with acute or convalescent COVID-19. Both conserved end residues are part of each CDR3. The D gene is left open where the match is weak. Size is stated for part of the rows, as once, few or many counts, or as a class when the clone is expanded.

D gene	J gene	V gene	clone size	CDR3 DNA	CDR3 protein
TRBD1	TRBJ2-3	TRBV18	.	TGTGCCAGCTCACCAGGGGGACAGAGCACAGATACGCAGTATTTT	CASSPGGQSTDTQYF
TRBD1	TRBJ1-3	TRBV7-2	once	TGTGCCAGCAGACCGACCGGGACAGCAAACACCATATATTTT	CASRPTGTANTIYF
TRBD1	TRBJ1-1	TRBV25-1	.	TGTGCCAGCAGTGAATACCTAAGGGGGCGCGACACTGAAGCTTTCTTT	CASSEYLRGRDTEAFF
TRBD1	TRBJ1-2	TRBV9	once	TGTGCCAGCAGCGGAACCCCTACCCAGGGGGTACGTGGCTACACCTTC	CASSGTPTQGVRGYTF
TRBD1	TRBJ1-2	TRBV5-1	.	TGCGCCAGCAGCTCAAACCGGGACAGGGATGGTGGCTACACCTTC	CASSSNRDRDGGYTF
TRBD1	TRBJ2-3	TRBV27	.	TGTGCCAGCAGTTTAGGGACAGGTTGGGCGACAGATACGCAGTATTTT	CASSLGTGWATDTQYF
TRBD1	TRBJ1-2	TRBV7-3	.	TGTGCCAGCAGCCCGGACAGGGTTAGCGGCTACACCTTC	CASSPDRVSGYTF
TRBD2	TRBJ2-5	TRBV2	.	TGTGCCAGCAGTGAGAGTGGCGGGACATCCGGACTAGCTGTGGAGACCCAGTACTTC	CASSESGGTSGLAVETQYF
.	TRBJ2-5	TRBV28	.	TGTGCCAGCAGACCTCCACGGCGGGAGACCCAGTACTTC	CASRPPRRETQYF
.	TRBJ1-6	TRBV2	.	TGTGCCAGTGCTAAAGGGGAATTTAATCCCCTCCACTTT	CASAKGEFNPLHF
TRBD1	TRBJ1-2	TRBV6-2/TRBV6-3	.	TGTGCCAGCAGTTACCTGGGACAGGACAACTATGGCTACACCTTC	CASSYLGQDNYGYTF
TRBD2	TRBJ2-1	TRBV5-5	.	TGTGCCAGCAGCCTACGGACTAGCGGGAGTGTAAATGAGCAGTTCTTC	CASSLRTSGSVNEQFF
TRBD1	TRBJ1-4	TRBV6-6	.	TGTGCCAGCAGAGGACAGGGAGGACTCGAAAAACTGTTTTTT	CASRGQGGLEKLFF
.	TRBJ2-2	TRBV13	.	TGTGCCAGCAGGGCTGTTTGGGAGAGGACCGGGGAGCTGTTTTTT	CASRAVWERTGELFF
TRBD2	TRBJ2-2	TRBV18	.	TGTGCCAGCTCACCACGCCCTCGGAGCGGGAGGGACACCGGGGAGCTGTTTTTT	CASSPRPRSGRDTGELFF
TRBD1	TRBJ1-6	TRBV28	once	TGTGCCAGCAGCCCGACAGGGGGAGGAGGTTCACCCCTCCACTTT	CASSPTGGGGSPLHF
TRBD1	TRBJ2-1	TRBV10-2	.	TGCGCCAGCAGCCGGGACAGGGAGAACAATGAGCAGTTCTTC	CASSRDRENNEQFF
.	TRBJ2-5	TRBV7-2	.	TGTGCCAGCAGCTTAGCAACAGGGCCAAGCCAAGAGACCCAGTACTTC	CASSLATGPSQETQYF
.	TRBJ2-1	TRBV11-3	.	TGTGCCAGCAGCTTAGGGGGAGAGTGGGGCAATGAGCAGTTCTTC	CASSLGGEWGNEQFF
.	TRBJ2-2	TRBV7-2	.	TGTGCCAGCAGGCCTACAGGGAACACCGGGGAGCTGTTTTTT	CASRPTGNTGELFF
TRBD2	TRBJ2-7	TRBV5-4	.	TGTGCCAGCAGCCCAGGACTAGCGGGAGGTACCTACGAGCAGTACTTC	CASSPGLAGGTYEQYF
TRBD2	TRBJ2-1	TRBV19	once	TGTGCCAGTATGGGAGCGGGATTCTCCTACAATGAGCAGTTCTTC	CASMGAGFSYNEQFF
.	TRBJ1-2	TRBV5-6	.	TGTGCCAGCAGCTTGGAGGGCGGCAGGGGCTCACCTTATGGCTACACCTTC	CASSLEGGRGSPYGYTF
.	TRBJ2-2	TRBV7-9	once	TGTGCCAGCAGCTTAGTCACCAGGGTGCCCGGGGAGCTGTTTTTT	CASSLVTRVPGELFF
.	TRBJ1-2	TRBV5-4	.	TGTGCCAGCAGCACCGGGAACTCTAACTATGGCTACACCTTC	CASSTGNSNYGYTF
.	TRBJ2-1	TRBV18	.	TGTGCCAGCTCACCCGTAACCTACAATGAGCAGTTCTTC	CASSPVTYNEQFF
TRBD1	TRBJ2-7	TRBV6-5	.	TGTGCCAGCAGTTCGGACAGGGGGACGGAATCCTACGAGCAGTACTTC	CASSSDRGTESYEQYF
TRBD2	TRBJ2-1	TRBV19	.	TGTGCCAGTAGCCCTATTACCGGGAGGGCCAGCAATGAGCAGTTCTTC	CASSPITGRASNEQFF
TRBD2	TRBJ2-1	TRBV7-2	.	TGTGCCAGCAGCCCCGGGACTAGCGTATACAATGAGCAGTTCTTC	CASSPGTSVYNEQFF
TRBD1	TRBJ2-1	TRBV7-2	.	TGTGCCAGCAGCTTAGCGCCGGGACAGGGGTCGGGTGAGCAGTTCTTC	CASSLAPGQGSGEQFF
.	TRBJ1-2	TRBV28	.	TGTGCCAGCAGTCCCTATCAGGGTAACTATGGCTACACCTTC	CASSPYQGNYGYTF
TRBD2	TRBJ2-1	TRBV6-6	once	TGTGCCAGCAGTTTAGCGGGGGACCACAATGAGCAGTTCTTC	CASSLAGDHNEQFF
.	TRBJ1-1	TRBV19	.	TGTGCCAGTAACTCGTTGGCAGGGGCCTTCTCTGAAGCTTTCTTT	CASNSLAGAFSEAFF